Below, 25 T cell receptor beta chains from the same sample are listed, as sequenced in a study of identifying expanded T cells in peripheral blood. Data came from immunoSEQ multiplex PCR; TCRdb stores just in-frame clones and leaves some out. The table lists about 100,000 clones, 80% to 90% of them singletons. The specimen sequenced was blood. These receptor sequences come from a person between 18 and 75 years old in good health.

V and J are TRBV9 and TRBJ2-5; D remains ambiguous. V lost 3 bases to trimming and J lost 5 bases, with 14 bases between them. Germline loops: CDR1 SGDLS, CDR2 YYNGEE. The CDR3 contains 14 residues. CDR3 residues: CASSGRGLWETQYF. CDR3 nucleotides: TGTGCCAGCAGCGGGCGAGGCTTGTGGGAGACCCAGTACTTC.

The CDR3 here is CASRQGYYEQYF. The CDR3 nucleotides are TGCGCCAGTAGACAGGGGTACTACGAGCAGTACTTC. This chain links TRBV10-2 with TRBJ2-7; TRBD1 matches at 8 bases. This CDR3 spans 12 amino acids. Germline loops: CDR1 WSHSY, CDR2 SAAADI. V dropped 9 bases and J dropped 3; count of bases not matched to a gene: 4.

V is TRBV7-9 and J is TRBJ1-2; D is unresolved. The CDR3 is 15 residues long. Germline V lookup: CDR1 SEHNR, CDR2 FQNEAQ (reference sequence). Between the trimmed V and J ends, which lost 1 base and 6 bases, there was a span of 15 bases. The CDR3 here is CASSLGSAGVDGYTF. The CDR3 nucleotides read TGTGCCAGCAGCTTAGGGTCCGCGGGTGTTGATGGCTACACCTTC.

The rearrangement uses TRBV30 and TRBJ2-1, with TRBD2 matching 14 bases. The junction had 3 bases not matched to a gene; V was cut back by 5 bases and J by 12 bases. This CDR3 spans 12 amino acids. In germline, CDR1 is GTSNPN, CDR2 SVGIG (reference sequence). The CDR3 sequence: CAWGLAGGVQFF. The CDR3 DNA is TGTGCCTGGGGACTAGCGGGAGGAGTGCAGTTCTTC. Full variable domain (missing parts from reference TRBV30 and TRBJ2-1): SQTIHQWPATLVQPVGSPLSLECTVEGTSNPNLYWYRQAAGRGLQLLFYSVGIGQISSEVPQNLSASRPQDRQFILSSKKLLLSDSGFYLCAWGLAGGVQFFGPGTRLTVL.

This clone appeared a single time. The chain uses TRBV11-2 and TRBJ2-1; 10 nucleotides align to TRBD2. The CDR3 covers 17 residues. Trimming at V came to 5 bases and at J to 10 bases, leaving 17 bases not matched to a gene. Germline V gives CDR1 SGHAT, CDR2 FQNNGV. The CDR3 is CASSPASGRIGRDEQFF. DNA for the CDR3: TGTGCCAGCAGCCCGGCTAGCGGGAGAATCGGACGGGACGAGCAGTTCTTC.

The rearrangement links TRBV19 to TRBJ1-2; possibly TRBD1 for D (6 bases). The CDR3 runs to 14 residues. The germline CDR1 and CDR2 sequences are LNHDA and SQIVND (reference sequence). V shed 1 base and J shed 6 bases, with 12 bases lying between them. Here the CDR3 DNA reads TGTGCCAGTAGTATAGTAGGGGGAGTCCATGGCTACACCTTC. Translated: CASSIVGGVHGYTF.

The chain uses TRBV5-1 and TRBJ2-6, with D uncertain. Trimming cost V 2 bases and J 0 bases, with 12 bases left between them. CDR3 size: 17 residues. The germline gives CDR1 SGHRS, CDR2 YFSETQ. The CDR3 DNA reads TGCGCCAGCAGCTTTACCCCCCCGACCTCTGGGGCCAACGTCCTGACTTTC. Residues: CASSFTPPTSGANVLTF.

The chain couples TRBV27 to TRBJ1-3; D is undetermined. Trimming took 5 bases from V and 1 from J, leaving 15 bases between them. The CDR3 totals 16 residues. Germline lookup yields CDR1 MNHEY and CDR2 SMNVEV (reference sequence). CDR3 in amino acids: CASSPFSVTSGNTIYF. CDR3 nucleotides: TGTGCCAGCAGTCCGTTCTCGGTCACTTCTGGAAACACCATATATTTT.

This clone was observed a single time. The genes are TRBV11-3 and TRBJ1-4; no firm D call. V was cut by 2 bases and J by 5 bases, with 15 bases left in between. The CDR3 loop spans 16 amino acids. Germline V CDR1 and CDR2: SGHNT, YENEEA. This CDR3 reads CASSLTWSGKNEKLFF. The DNA for the CDR3 is TGTGCCAGCAGCTTAACTTGGTCGGGGAAAAATGAAAAACTGTTTTTT.

This chain connects TRBV30 to TRBJ1-4; the match to TRBD1 covers 10 bases. The CDR3 spans 14 residues. CDR1 and CDR2 from the germline V gene are GTSNPN and SVGIG (reference sequence). Unmatched junction bases numbered 10, after V lost 0 bases and J lost 15 bases. CDR3 sequence reads: CAWSVLLGQGVLFF. The CDR3 DNA is TGTGCCTGGAGTGTACTTTTAGGACAGGGGGTATTGTTTTTT.

The chain is built from TRBV30 and TRBJ1-4, with 7 bases lining up with TRBD1. Trimming at V came to 2 bases and at J to 4 bases, leaving 7 bases not matched to a gene. Germline V lookup: CDR1 GTSNPN, CDR2 SVGIG (reference sequence). The CDR3 covers 15 residues. CDR3: CAWSSGGQDNEKLFF. The CDR3 DNA reads as TGTGCCTGGAGTTCTGGTGGACAGGATAATGAAAAACTGTTTTTT.

The chain links TRBV7-3 to TRBJ1-1, with D maybe TRBD1 (5 bases). The CDR3 length is 15 residues. Germline values: CDR1 SGHTA, CDR2 FQGTGA. V dropped 0 bases and J dropped 5 bases, with 13 bases sitting between them. The CDR3 spells CASSLTVGPGTEAFF. For the CDR3, the DNA is TGTGCCAGCAGCTTAACGGTAGGGCCAGGGACTGAAGCTTTCTTT.

This chain joins TRBV27 and TRBJ1-5; 10 nucleotides agree with TRBD1. There are 17 residues in the CDR3. Germline loops: CDR1 MNHEY, CDR2 SMNVEV (reference sequence). The J segment lost 0 bases and the V segment lost 10 bases, leaving 12 bases of the junction unmatched. Here the CDR3 DNA reads TGTGCCACCCAGGACAGGGGGAATCACTATAGCAATCAGCCCCAGCATTTT. Translation gives CATQDRGNHYSNQPQHF.

This clone was found once. The gene calls are TRBV7-2 and TRBJ2-3; a weak D match, TRBD1 (5 bases). This CDR3 has 15 residues. V was pared by 5 bases and J by 0 bases, with 12 bases between. Germline V gene sequence: CDR1 SGHTA, CDR2 FQGNSA. CDR3 region: CASSQSTASTDTQYF. For the CDR3, the DNA is TGTGCCAGCAGCCAATCGACAGCAAGCACAGATACGCAGTATTTT.

With respect to this clone: A single base separates this from a much larger clone, so it may be a read error. The chain couples TRBV7-9 to TRBJ1-2; 7 nucleotides agree with TRBD1. V gave up 5 bases and J gave up 4 bases; unmatched junction bases: 4. The germline CDR1 and CDR2 sequences are SEHNR and FQNEAQ (reference sequence). The CDR3 has 13 residues. CDR3 bases: TGTGCCAGCAGCCCCGGGACAGCCTATGGCTACACCTTC. This encodes CASSPGTAYGYTF.

This rearrangement joins TRBV7-8 to TRBJ2-1, with 7 bases matching TRBD1. CDR1 and CDR2 (germline): SGHVS, FQNEAQ. The CDR3 spans 17 residues. J was trimmed by 0 bases and V by 5 bases; bases with no gene match: 10. The CDR3 is CASSGRLQGSSYNEQFF. The CDR3 nucleotides are TGTGCCAGCAGCGGGCGATTACAGGGGTCCTCCTACAATGAGCAGTTCTTC.

This clone was seen only a few times. The rearrangement uses TRBV5-6 and TRBJ1-2; D not resolved. The CDR3 is 17 residues long. The V and J ends lost 6 bases and 7 bases respectively, with 28 bases between them. Germline loops: CDR1 SGHDT, CDR2 YYEEEE. This chain's CDR3 is CASTSGPNRVIGSGYTF. The DNA of the CDR3 is TGTGCCAGCACCTCCGGACCAAACAGAGTGATAGGGAGTGGCTACACCTTC.

The V and J genes are TRBV7-3 and TRBJ2-2; D gene unclear. This CDR3 region has 14 residues. The germline V gene encodes CDR1 SGHTA and CDR2 FQGTGA. Trimming removed 0 bases at V and 1 base at J, with 3 bases between. CDR3 sequence reads: CASSLTRNTGELFF. The DNA for the CDR3 is TGTGCCAGCAGCTTAACCCGGAACACCGGGGAGCTGTTTTTT.

The chain combines TRBV2 with TRBJ1-5, with D unresolved. Germline CDR1 is SNHLY and CDR2 is FYNNEI. The CDR3 covers 13 residues. V lost 9 bases, J lost 7 bases, and 16 bases lay in between. CDR3 loop: CASLFGSGQPQHF. The CDR3 bases are TGTGCCAGTCTCTTTGGTTCGGGACAGCCCCAGCATTTT.

The chain uses TRBV2 and TRBJ1-5; 9 nucleotides match TRBD1. V trimming: 3 bases; J trimming: 6 bases; junction bases outside the gene matches: 6. CDR1 is SNHLY and CDR2 is FYNNEI in the germline V gene. The CDR3 runs to 15 residues. CDR3 in DNA: TGTGCCAGCAGTGAGGACAGGGGTGTTCGTCAGCCCCAGCATTTT. Encoded protein: CASSEDRGVRQPQHF.

This chain connects TRBV4-3 to TRBJ2-3; 9 bases match TRBD2. Germline CDR1 LGHNA, CDR2 YSLEER. The CDR3 sequence is 17 residues long. V dropped 4 bases and J dropped 4; count of bases not matched to a gene: 12. The CDR3 nucleotides read TGCGCCAGCAGCCCCGGGCGGATAGCGGGAGTCCCAGATACGCAGTATTTT. Translation gives CASSPGRIAGVPDTQYF.

This chain connects TRBV5-1 to TRBJ2-1; 10 nucleotides align to TRBD2. The V and J ends lost 2 bases and 5 bases, in that order; junction bases with no gene match: 4. This CDR3 region has 15 residues. Germline CDR1 is SGHRS and CDR2 is YFSETQ. CDR3 residues: CASSFTSGADNEQFF. CDR3 nucleotides: TGCGCCAGCAGCTTTACTAGCGGGGCCGACAATGAGCAGTTCTTC.

The chain links TRBV19 to TRBJ1-1, with D hard to call. The length of the CDR3 is 14 residues. V was pared by 6 bases and J by 0 bases, with 11 bases between. Germline loops: CDR1 LNHDA, CDR2 SQIVND (reference sequence). The chain's CDR3 is CASSLTAMNTEAFF. CDR3 nucleotides: TGTGCCAGTAGCCTAACGGCGATGAACACTGAAGCTTTCTTT.

This clone was picked up a small number of times. This chain uses TRBV28 with TRBJ1-2; no reliable D call. The CDR3 sequence is 12 residues long. Trimming took 6 bases from V and 2 from J, leaving 7 bases between them. Germline CDR1 reads MDHEN; CDR2 reads SYDVKM. The CDR3 reads CASRETNYGYTF. In nucleotides, the CDR3 is TGTGCCAGCAGAGAGACAAACTATGGCTACACCTTC.

The J gene is TRBJ1-1, the V gene TRBV7-3; D unclear. Trimming left V 0 bases short and J 8 bases short, with 7 bases between. The CDR3 runs 12 residues. The germline CDR1 and CDR2 sequences are SGHTA and FQGTGA. In DNA form, the CDR3 reads TGTGCCAGCAGCTTAACGGGGATCGAAGCTTTCTTT. Translated, it gives CASSLTGIEAFF.